This T cell receptor (beta chain) was observed in a study of shared clonotypes between healthy human individuals. Study results and caveats: Researchers sampled blood only, noting tissue repertoires likely differ.

The germline CDR1 and CDR2 sequences are LNHNV and YYDKDF (reference sequence). With 6 bases removed from V and 6 bases from J, the gap between germline ends came to 12 bases. The length of the CDR3 is 13 residues. To note about this clone: The antigen is undetermined.

When replicate PCRs were run on sorted subsets, they used 150 to 200 ng DNA, about 30,000 T cell genomes. Libraries were prepared by immunoSEQ multiplex PCR; TCRdb keeps only in-frame clonotypes and omits some of them. The sample includes approximately 2,300,000 clones, roughly 92% of them seen just once. This chain connects TRBV15 to TRBJ1-5; D may be TRBD1 (6 bases). Material: naive CD4+ T cells from PBMCs. Subset noted: CD45RA+ positively selected. This TCR derives from a man aged 18 to 30 in good health. Some clones in this sample may be carry-over from other donors' samples. In nucleotides, the CDR3 is TGTGCCACCAGTAGGGGGACTGGTCAGCCCCAGCATTTT. This gives the protein CATSRGTGQPQHF.